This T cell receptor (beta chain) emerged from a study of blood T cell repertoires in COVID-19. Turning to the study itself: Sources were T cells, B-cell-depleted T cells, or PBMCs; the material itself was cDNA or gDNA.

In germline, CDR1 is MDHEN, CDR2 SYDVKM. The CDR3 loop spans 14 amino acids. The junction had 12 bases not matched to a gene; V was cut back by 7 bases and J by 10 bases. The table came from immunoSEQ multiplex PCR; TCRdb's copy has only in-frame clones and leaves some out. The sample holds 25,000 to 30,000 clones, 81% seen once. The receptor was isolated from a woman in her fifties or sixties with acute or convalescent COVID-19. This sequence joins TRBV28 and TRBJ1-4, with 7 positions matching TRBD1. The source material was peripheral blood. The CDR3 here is CASNRQGRLGKLFF. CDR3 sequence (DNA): TGTGCCAGCAATAGACAGGGTCGTTTGGGAAAACTGTTTTTT.